These T cell receptor beta chains were read from a single sample in a study of blood T cell repertoires in COVID-19. The assay was immunoSEQ multiplex PCR, and TCRdb's table has in-frame clones only and misses some. The table lists some 270,000 clones, roughly 85% of them singletons, with just over 6.5% in the top ten. Material for sequencing was PBMCs or T cells enriched from blood (not recorded which). The receptors stem from a woman in her forties or fifties who had been exposed to COVID-19. The CDR3 runs from the conserved cysteine through the conserved F or W. The D gene is left open where the match is weak. A row's size may be missing; if present it is once, few, many or a size class.

TRBV19	-	15	TRBJ1-5	TRBD1	CATGQGRYSNQPQHF	TGTGCCACGGGACAGGGAAGATATAGCAATCAGCCCCAGCATTTT
TRBV7-9	few	16	TRBJ2-2	TRBD2	CASSSRGLARAGELFF	TGTGCCAGCAGCTCTAGGGGACTAGCACGGGCCGGGGAGCTGTTTTTT
TRBV14	-	12	TRBJ1-1	-	CASSHPGGRAFF	TGTGCCAGCAGCCATCCCGGGGGTAGAGCTTTCTTT
TRBV6-5	-	15	TRBJ2-7	-	CASSYGLAGTHEQYF	TGTGCCAGCAGTTACGGGTTGGCAGGAACCCACGAGCAGTACTTC
TRBV29-1	-	10	TRBJ1-1	TRBD1	CSAGTGGAFF	TGCAGCGCCGGGACAGGGGGAGCTTTCTTT
TRBV6-5	-	14	TRBJ1-2	-	CASTKLGQLHGYTF	TGTGCCAGCACCAAACTGGGGCAATTACATGGCTACACCTTC
TRBV18	-	17	TRBJ1-1	-	CASSPRTVPILNTEAFF	TGTGCCAGCTCACCACGCACGGTTCCCATCCTGAACACTGAAGCTTTCTTT
TRBV7-2	once	15	TRBJ2-3	-	CASSLVGGFTDTQYF	TGTGCCAGCAGCTTAGTTGGAGGGTTCACAGATACGCAGTATTTT
TRBV21-1	-	19	TRBJ2-2	-	CASSSPRGGGTRRGGELFF	TGCGCCAGCAGCTCGCCTAGGGGGGGAGGGACTAGACGTGGCGGGGAGCTGTTTTTT
TRBV19	-	13	TRBJ1-3	-	CASSTDSGNTIYF	TGTGCCAGTAGCACCGACAGCGGAAACACCATATATTTT
TRBV15	few	16	TRBJ1-1	TRBD1	CATSRDLQGADTEAFF	TGTGCCACCAGCAGAGATCTTCAGGGGGCGGACACTGAAGCTTTCTTT
TRBV10-3	-	12	TRBJ2-7	-	CAITSNRAEQYF	TGTGCCATCACGAGCAACAGGGCCGAGCAGTACTTC
TRBV4-3	-	15	TRBJ2-7	TRBD1	CASSQVRDSIYEQYF	TGCGCCAGCAGCCAAGTCCGGGACAGCATCTACGAGCAGTACTTC
TRBV5-1	-	13	TRBJ2-5	TRBD1	CASSLQGDETQYF	TGCGCCAGCAGCTTACAGGGGGATGAGACCCAGTACTTC
TRBV3-1/TRBV3-2	-	11	TRBJ2-1	-	CASSQGVEQFF	TGTGCCAGCAGCCAAGGAGTTGAGCAGTTCTTC
TRBV11-3	-	16	TRBJ2-2	-	CASSLARQGRAGELFF	TGTGCCAGCAGCTTAGCCCGACAGGGGAGGGCCGGGGAGCTGTTTTTT
TRBV7-8	-	13	TRBJ1-5	-	CASSPSRNQPQHF	TGTGCCAGCAGCCCCTCGAGGAATCAGCCCCAGCATTTT
TRBV2	-	11	TRBJ1-2	-	CASTRLNGYTF	TGTGCCAGCACTAGGCTCAATGGCTACACCTTC